A single sample gave rise to the 7 T cell receptor beta chains below, sequenced in a study of T cell changes during pregnancy in multiple sclerosis. Profiled with immunoSEQ multiplex PCR; TCRdb holds only in-frame clones, not every one. The sample shows about 44,000 clones, 96% of them seen only once. The sequences come from peripheral blood, collected in the second trimester of pregnancy. These receptors were taken from a female donor with multiple sclerosis, enrolled in a pregnancy study.

V usage is TRBV18 and J usage is TRBJ2-7; a possible D gene is TRBD1 (6 bases). The CDR3 covers 15 residues. Germline V gene data show CDR1 as KGHSH and CDR2 as LQKENI. Between the trimmed V and J ends, which lost 6 bases and 0 bases, there was a span of 15 bases. CDR3 nucleotides: TGTGCCAGCTCCCCAGGACAGCTTCTCTCCTACGAGCAGTACTTC. This translates into CASSPGQLLSYEQYF.

The chain uses TRBV28 and TRBJ2-5; 7 bases align to TRBD1. Losses at the gene ends were 4 bases for V and 2 bases for J; bases not matched to a gene: 10. The germline gives CDR1 MDHEN, CDR2 SYDVKM. This CDR3 is built from 16 residues. The CDR3 loop is CASSSVTGEYQETQYF. The DNA for the CDR3 is TGTGCCAGCAGTTCCGTTACAGGGGAGTATCAAGAGACCCAGTACTTC.

This chain connects TRBV15 to TRBJ2-3; TRBD2 matches at 7 bases. Germline V CDR1 and CDR2: LNHNV, YYDKDF (reference sequence). The CDR3 runs 16 residues. The junction had 5 bases not matched to a gene; V was cut back by 0 bases and J by 2 bases. The CDR3 loop is CATSRETSGNTDTQYF. Here the CDR3 DNA reads TGTGCCACCAGCAGAGAAACAAGCGGGAACACAGATACGCAGTATTTT.

The chain has TRBV15 and TRBJ2-1; TRBD2 aligns across 8 bases. The CDR3 runs 14 residues. Trimming cost V 7 bases and J 1 base; bases outside gene matches: 3. Germline V gene lookup returns CDR1 LNHNV and CDR2 YYDKDF (reference sequence). The CDR3 loop reads CATTAGVSYNEQFF. For the CDR3, the DNA is TGTGCCACCACAGCGGGAGTTTCCTACAATGAGCAGTTCTTC.

The chain is built from TRBV6-5 and TRBJ1-5; no definite D call. Germline loops: CDR1 MNHEY, CDR2 SVGAGI. This CDR3 contains 13 residues. V dropped 3 bases and J dropped 6 bases, with 9 bases sitting between them. The CDR3 loop is CASSYSPVQPQHF. The CDR3 DNA is TGTGCCAGCAGTTATTCTCCGGTTCAGCCCCAGCATTTT.

The chain has TRBV7-2 and TRBJ1-5, with D perhaps matching TRBD1 (5 bases). This CDR3 is built from 15 residues. The germline V and J ends were trimmed by 8 bases and 6 bases, with 20 bases remaining between them. Germline CDR1 SGHTA, CDR2 FQGNSA. The CDR3 DNA follows: TGTGCCAGCGGCCGGGGGGGAGGCCCTGTTCAGCCCCAGCATTTT. This sequence encodes CASGRGGGPVQPQHF.

The rearrangement joins TRBV28 to TRBJ1-1; D ambiguous. The germline V gene has CDR1 MDHEN and CDR2 SYDVKM. The CDR3 is made up of 16 amino acids. Between the trimmed V and J ends, which lost 5 bases and 0 bases, there was a span of 16 bases. CDR3 protein: CASSVLDPTVNTEAFF. The CDR3 DNA sequence: TGTGCCAGCAGTGTCCTTGACCCAACAGTGAACACTGAAGCTTTCTTT. Full variable domain (remainder filled in from reference TRBV28 and TRBJ1-1): DVKVTQSSRYLVKRTGEKVFLECVQDMDHENMFWYRQDPGLGLRLIYFSYDVKMKEKGDIPEGYSVSREKKERFSLILESASTNQTSMYLCASSVLDPTVNTEAFFGQGTRLTVV.